The 30 T cell receptor beta chains given below trace back to one sample, sequenced in a study of T cell responses to AZD1222 COVID-19 vaccine. This table comes from immunoSEQ multiplex PCR, and its TCRdb copy is limited to in-frame clones, with some not included. Of about 120,000 clones listed, around 92% were seen once; the top ten hold 14% to 15%. Sequencing was performed on peripheral blood, taken on day 0 of AZD1222 vaccination. These receptors came from an adult in good health.

The chain joins TRBV14 to TRBJ2-1; TRBD1 matches at 8 bases. The germline CDR1 and CDR2 sequences are SGHDN and FVKESK. The CDR3 is made up of 13 amino acids. Trimming took 4 bases from V and 4 from J; bases not matched to a gene: 0. This CDR3 is CASSRQGYNEQFF. The CDR3 DNA sequence: TGTGCCAGCAGCCGACAGGGGTACAATGAGCAGTTCTTC.

The CDR3 region has the DNA TGTGCCAGCAGTTTGCCCGGCGGCAGCTCAAATCAGCCCCAGCATTTT. Its translation is CASSLPGGSSNQPQHF. The chain employs TRBV28 and TRBJ1-5, with no clear D. Germline V gene data show CDR1 as MDHEN and CDR2 as SYDVKM. The CDR3 runs 16 residues. V gave up 3 bases and J gave up 4 bases, with 16 bases separating them.

V is TRBV11-2 and J is TRBJ1-2, with a tentative D call TRBD1 (6 bases). Trimming pared 5 bases from V and 7 bases from J, leaving 17 bases between. The CDR3 spans 14 residues. Germline values: CDR1 SGHAT, CDR2 FQNNGV. The CDR3 DNA follows: TGTGCCAGCAGCCCCCGACAGGACACGGCTGGCTACACCTTC. It specifies CASSPRQDTAGYTF.

The gene calls are TRBV5-1 and TRBJ2-2; D not certain. Germline CDR1 is SGHRS and CDR2 is YFSETQ. The V end lost 3 bases, the J end lost 0 bases, and 9 bases lay between the germline ends. The CDR3 has 15 amino acids. The CDR3 sequence is CASSSTTPNTGELFF. The CDR3 DNA follows: TGCGCCAGCAGCTCCACGACTCCGAACACCGGGGAGCTGTTTTTT.

The V gene is TRBV7-9, the J gene TRBJ1-4, with D perhaps matching TRBD1 (5 bases). Germline-derived CDR1 and CDR2 are SEHNR and FQNEAQ (reference sequence). The ends were cut back, 5 bases at V and 8 bases at J, with 18 bases in the middle. The CDR3 totals 15 residues. In DNA, the CDR3 is TGTGCCAGCAGCCACGGGGCTCTCGATAGGGAAAAACTGTTTTTT. Translation gives CASSHGALDREKLFF.

This clone was recorded only once. The CDR3 loop is CAWGGVADTEAFF. The CDR3 bases are TGTGCCTGGGGGGGGGTTGCGGACACTGAAGCTTTCTTT. This chain links TRBV30 with TRBJ1-1; the D gene is possibly TRBD1 (5 bases). The V end was cut by 5 bases, the J end by 3 bases, with 13 bases between. This CDR3 contains 13 residues. Germline-derived CDR1 and CDR2 are GTSNPN and SVGIG (reference sequence).

The count of this clone is one. The chain recombines TRBV5-1 with TRBJ1-2; D is undetermined. Germline CDR1 is SGHRS and CDR2 is YFSETQ. This CDR3 contains 14 residues. Trimming removed 0 bases from V and 4 bases from J, with 10 bases in between. CDR3 DNA: TGCGCCAGCAGCTTGGGAACAGTCAGCTATGGCTACACCTTC. This codes for CASSLGTVSYGYTF.

J is TRBJ2-7 and V is TRBV7-2; D ambiguous. The V end lost 1 base, the J end lost 0 bases, and 7 bases lay between the germline ends. CDR1 is SGHTA, CDR2 FQGNSA, per germline. The CDR3 totals 14 residues. CDR3 sequence: CASSLEPSSYEQYF. The CDR3 nucleotides are TGTGCCAGCAGCTTAGAACCTAGCTCCTACGAGCAGTACTTC.

On this clone: An end of the junction differs from the germline gene, which may be a read error. V gene TRBV15 combines with J gene TRBJ1-2, with D perhaps matching TRBD1 (6 bases). The CDR3 has 15 amino acids. In germline, CDR1 is LNHNV, CDR2 YYDKDF (reference sequence). The CDR3 coding sequence is TGTGCCCCCAGCAGAGGGGGGGGAGTAAGCTATGGCTACACCTTC. It codes for CAPSRGGGVSYGYTF. The complete variable domain, with remaining parts taken from reference TRBV15 and TRBJ1-2, reads DAMVIQNPRYQVTQFGKPVTLSCSQTLNHNVMYWYQQKSSQAPKLLFHYYDKDFNNEADTPDNFQSRRPNTSFCFLDIRSPGLGDTAMYLCAPSRGGGVSYGYTFGSGTRLTVV.

The rearrangement links TRBV10-2 to TRBJ2-7; 11 bases match TRBD1. The germline gives CDR1 WSHSY, CDR2 SAAADI. V shed 7 bases, J shed 0 bases, and the junction held 2 bases outside the gene matches. The CDR3 is 14 residues long. The CDR3: CASTGTGGSYEQYF. CDR3 DNA sequence: TGCGCCAGCACCGGGACAGGGGGCTCCTACGAGCAGTACTTC.

The rearrangement uses TRBV7-6 and TRBJ1-5; 8 bases fit TRBD1. Looked up from germline, CDR1 is SGHVS and CDR2 is FNYEAQ. CDR3 length equals 18 residues. V gave up 5 bases and J gave up 9 bases; unmatched junction bases: 21. CDR3 amino acids: CASSAAPSGGDTFWPQHF. The CDR3 DNA follows: TGTGCCAGCAGCGCAGCCCCCTCAGGGGGCGATACCTTTTGGCCCCAGCATTTT.

This chain connects TRBV4-1 to TRBJ2-1, with D perhaps matching TRBD1 (6 bases). Trimming removed 0 bases from V and 9 bases from J, with 12 bases in between. CDR3 length: 14 residues. CDR1 and CDR2 (germline): MGHRA, YSYEKL. CDR3 nucleotide sequence: TGCGCCAGCAGCCAAGACTCAGGGGCGCCTGAGCAGTTCTTC. Translation: CASSQDSGAPEQFF.

J is TRBJ2-5 and V is TRBV4-1; 8 nucleotides match TRBD1. Germline values: CDR1 MGHRA, CDR2 YSYEKL. The CDR3 is made up of 15 amino acids. V gave up 3 bases and J gave up 3 bases; unmatched junction bases: 6. This CDR3 is CASSQKGQAEETQYF. Written as DNA, the CDR3 is TGCGCCAGCAGCCAGAAGGGACAGGCCGAAGAGACCCAGTACTTC.

The V gene is TRBV14, the J gene TRBJ2-5, with 10 bases aligning to TRBD1. This CDR3 contains 16 residues. The V segment lost 2 bases and the J segment 3 bases; nucleotides outside the gene matches: 6. Looked up from germline, CDR1 is SGHDN and CDR2 is FVKESK. CDR3 nucleotides: TGTGCCAGCAGCCAATGGGGGACAGGGGTTAAAGAGACCCAGTACTTC. Its protein product is CASSQWGTGVKETQYF.

V and J are TRBV27 and TRBJ1-2; D perhaps matches TRBD1 (5 bases). V was pared by 6 bases and J by 2 bases, with 16 bases between. CDR1 MNHEY and CDR2 SMNVEV come from the germline V gene (reference sequence). The CDR3 sequence is 15 residues long. CDR3 protein: CASSKGLTANYGYTF. CDR3 sequence (DNA): TGTGCCAGCAGCAAGGGACTAACAGCCAACTATGGCTACACCTTC.

The chain carries TRBV10-3 and TRBJ1-3; 8 nucleotides line up with TRBD1. The junction had 10 bases not matched to a gene; V was cut back by 9 bases and J by 3 bases. There are 15 residues in the CDR3. Germline CDR1 ENHRY, CDR2 SYGVKD. The CDR3 DNA sequence: TGTGCCATAAATGCAGGGGGCTTTGGTGGAAACACCATATATTTT. Translating it yields CAINAGGFGGNTIYF.

The rearrangement joins TRBV29-1 to TRBJ1-2, with TRBD1 as a possible D gene (6 bases). There are 15 residues in the CDR3. V was shortened by 2 bases and J by 7 bases, with 20 bases between the two germline ends. Per the germline V gene, CDR1 is SQVTM and CDR2 is ANQGSEA. In DNA form, the CDR3 reads TGCAGCGTTGAAAACCCCCTTACAGGGTATGGTGGCTACACCTTC. Translated, it gives CSVENPLTGYGGYTF. Full variable domain (rest looked up from reference TRBV29-1 and TRBJ1-2): SAVISQKPSRDICQRGTSLTIQCQVDSQVTMMFWYRQQPGQSLTLIATANQGSEATYESGFVIDKFPISRPNLTFSTLTVSNMSPEDSSIYLCSVENPLTGYGGYTFGSGTRLTVV.

V and J are TRBV18 and TRBJ2-7, with TRBD1 matching 12 bases. The CDR3 sequence is 15 residues long. The V segment lost 3 bases and the J segment 5 bases; nucleotides outside the gene matches: 5. CDR1 is KGHSH and CDR2 is LQKENI in the germline V gene. CDR3 loop: CASSPLGQGAHEQYF. CDR3 DNA: TGTGCCAGCTCACCTTTGGGACAGGGGGCCCACGAGCAGTACTTC. The whole variable domain, filled in from reference TRBV18 and TRBJ2-7, reads NAGVMQNPRHLVRRRGQEARLRCSPMKGHSHVYWYRQLPEEGLKFMVYLQKENIIDESGMPKERFSAEFPKEGPSILRIQQVVRGDSAAYFCASSPLGQGAHEQYFGPGTRLTVT.

This chain uses TRBV5-1 with TRBJ1-4, with 8 positions matching TRBD1. CDR1 is SGHRS and CDR2 is YFSETQ in the germline V gene. The junction had 7 bases not matched to a gene; V was cut back by 4 bases and J by 5 bases. CDR3 length: 15 residues. The CDR3 spells CASSPKDRANEKLFF. For the CDR3, the DNA is TGCGCCAGCAGCCCCAAGGACAGGGCGAATGAAAAACTGTTTTTT.

The count of this clone is one. This sequence joins TRBV5-1 and TRBJ1-1; TRBD1 might be the D (6 bases). Germline V gene data show CDR1 as SGHRS and CDR2 as YFSETQ. The CDR3 spans 12 residues. V was cut by 2 bases and J by 7 bases, with 9 bases left in between. CDR3 sequence: CASSFEGGEAFF. The CDR3 nucleotides read TGCGCCAGCAGCTTCGAAGGGGGTGAAGCTTTCTTT.

As to this clone: The same CDR3 can be traced to other DNA sequences in this sample. The chain has TRBV27 and TRBJ2-3, with D perhaps TRBD2 (6 bases). Germline V gives CDR1 MNHEY, CDR2 SMNVEV (reference sequence). The CDR3 runs to 14 residues. The V gene lost 6 bases and the J gene lost 0 bases, with 10 bases spanning the gap. CDR3 sequence reads: CASRTGTSTDTQYF. CDR3 nucleotides: TGTGCCAGCAGAACCGGGACTAGCACAGATACGCAGTATTTT.

The J gene is TRBJ2-5, the V gene TRBV3-1 (or the pseudogene TRBV3-2), with a possible D match to TRBD2 (5 bases). The V end was cut by 0 bases, the J end by 7 bases, with 15 bases between. This CDR3 is 15 amino acids long. The germline gives CDR1 LGHDT, CDR2 YNNKEL (reference sequence). The chain's CDR3 is CASSQELPPRGTQYF. The CDR3 bases are TGTGCCAGCAGCCAAGAATTGCCCCCTCGGGGGACCCAGTACTTC.

The chain joins TRBV18 to TRBJ1-1, with unresolved D. This CDR3 is 15 amino acids long. Germline V gene sequence: CDR1 KGHSH, CDR2 LQKENI. Between the trimmed V and J ends, which lost 0 bases and 1 base, there was a span of 9 bases. The CDR3 protein is CASSPPSSQNTEAFF. CDR3 sequence (DNA): TGTGCCAGCTCACCACCGAGCAGCCAGAACACTGAAGCTTTCTTT. Together with reference TRBV18 and TRBJ1-1, the CDR3 gives the full variable domain: NAGVMQNPRHLVRRRGQEARLRCSPMKGHSHVYWYRQLPEEGLKFMVYLQKENIIDESGMPKERFSAEFPKEGPSILRIQQVVRGDSAAYFCASSPPSSQNTEAFFGQGTRLTVV.

The rearrangement links TRBV5-1 to TRBJ1-4, with TRBD1 as a possible D gene (5 bases). This CDR3 comprises 16 residues. The V end lost 5 bases, the J end lost 6 bases, and 20 bases lay between the germline ends. CDR1 SGHRS and CDR2 YFSETQ come from the germline V gene. CDR3 in DNA: TGCGCCAGCAGTTATCGGGGACGCGGGAGGGATGAAAAACTGTTTTTT. Its translation is CASSYRGRGRDEKLFF.

The J gene is TRBJ2-7, the V gene TRBV27; 7 positions match TRBD1. V dropped 8 bases and J dropped 3; count of bases not matched to a gene: 4. Germline V gene lookup returns CDR1 MNHEY and CDR2 SMNVEV (reference sequence). This CDR3 has 12 residues. The CDR3 DNA follows: TGTGCCAGCGAGGACAGGATCTACGAGCAGTACTTC. It encodes CASEDRIYEQYF.

V is TRBV29-1 and J is TRBJ2-3; D uncertain. Germline CDR1 SQVTM, CDR2 ANQGSEA. The CDR3 has 14 amino acids. V was pared by 2 bases and J by 3 bases, with 12 bases between. CDR3: CSVEPRLGTDTQYF. The CDR3 DNA sequence: TGCAGCGTTGAACCACGGCTCGGGACAGATACGCAGTATTTT.

The chain joins TRBV5-6 to TRBJ1-5; D perhaps matches TRBD1 (5 bases). Trimming cost V 7 bases and J 4 bases, with 15 bases left between them. This CDR3 is built from 14 residues. The germline CDR1 and CDR2 sequences are SGHDT and YYEEEE. CDR3 nucleotides: TGTGCCAGCGCCAACGGCGGGGGTAATCAGCCCCAGCATTTT. This sequence encodes CASANGGGNQPQHF.

The chain uses TRBV5-1 and TRBJ2-1; TRBD2 is a possible D gene (5 bases). Germline V CDR1 and CDR2: SGHRS, YFSETQ. The V and J ends lost 3 bases and 6 bases respectively, with 13 bases between them. The CDR3 has 14 amino acids. CDR3 bases: TGCGCCAGCAGCTCCCTGGGTAGCGCCAATGAGCAGTTCTTC. Translated, it gives CASSSLGSANEQFF.

V gene TRBV21-1 combines with J gene TRBJ1-4. TRBV21-1 is described as a pseudogene. CDR3 size: 10 residues. CDR3 region: CASSKAGKIF. The CDR3 bases are TGTGCCAGCAGCAAAGCCGGAAAGATTTTT.

V gene TRBV7-9 combines with J gene TRBJ2-1, with TRBD2 identical over 7 bases. V lost 5 bases to trimming and J lost 0 bases; unmatched junction nucleotides: 7. Germline assignment: CDR1 SEHNR and CDR2 FQNEAQ (reference sequence). CDR3 length equals 16 residues. The CDR3 bases are TGTGCCAGCAGCCCGCGGGGGTACGACTCCTACAATGAGCAGTTCTTC. It specifies CASSPRGYDSYNEQFF. Drawing the rest from reference TRBV7-9 and TRBJ2-1, the complete variable domain is DTGVSQNPRHKITKRGQNVTFRCDPISEHNRLYWYRQTLGQGPEFLTYFQNEAQLEKSRLLSDRFSAERPKGSFSTLEIQRTEQGDSAMYLCASSPRGYDSYNEQFFGPGTRLTVL.